Shown below are 14 T cell receptor beta chains from a single sample sequenced in a study of blood T cell repertoires in COVID-19. Sequencing was performed with immunoSEQ multiplex PCR; in TCRdb, only in-frame clones are kept and a portion is missing. The data hold hundreds of thousands of clones, with around 88% observed a single time. The sequenced sample consisted of peripheral blood. Receptor source: an elderly woman with COVID-19, enrolled during active disease.

This chain joins TRBV29-1 and TRBJ1-3; 9 bases map to TRBD1. The germline V gene encodes CDR1 SQVTM and CDR2 ANQGSEA. The CDR3 length is 17 residues. The V segment lost 4 bases and the J segment 6 bases; nucleotides outside the gene matches: 16. CDR3 DNA sequence: TGCAGCGTTGTGGGACAGGGAGATCAATGGAAGAAAAACACCATATATTTT. It is translated as CSVVGQGDQWKKNTIYF.

CDR3 sequence: CATSDSGPNEKLFF. The DNA for the CDR3 is TGTGCCACCAGTGATAGCGGACCTAATGAAAAACTGTTTTTT. V and J are TRBV24-1 and TRBJ1-4; D call uncertain. CDR3 length: 14 residues. CDR1 and CDR2 (germline): KGHDR, SFDVKD. V gave up 3 bases and J gave up 3 bases, with 7 bases separating them.

This clone was recorded once. This chain connects TRBV6-5 to TRBJ2-1; 9 bases agree with TRBD2. Germline V gene lookup returns CDR1 MNHEY and CDR2 SVGAGI. The CDR3 extends over 14 amino acids. V lost 6 bases, J lost 6 bases, and 6 bases stayed unmatched. CDR3 amino acids: CASSPPGLANEQFF. The DNA for the CDR3 is TGTGCCAGCAGCCCCCCGGGACTAGCCAATGAGCAGTTCTTC.

DNA for the CDR3: TGTGCCATCAGTGAGGGGTGGGGGCAAAGCACAGATACGCAGTATTTT. This sequence encodes CAISEGWGQSTDTQYF. The V call is TRBV10-3, the J call TRBJ2-3; a weak D match, TRBD1 (6 bases). In germline, CDR1 is ENHRY, CDR2 SYGVKD. Between the trimmed V and J ends, which lost 2 bases and 0 bases, there was a span of 12 bases. CDR3 length: 16 residues.

The chain has TRBV7-9 and TRBJ2-2; the match to TRBD2 covers 9 bases. This CDR3 has 15 amino acids. J gave up 6 bases and V 3 bases, and 5 bases lay outside the gene matches. Looked up from germline, CDR1 is SEHNR and CDR2 is FQNEAQ (reference sequence). The CDR3 nucleotides read TGTGCCAGCAGCTTGTCTAGCGGGGTCGCCGGGGAGCTGTTTTTT. It codes for CASSLSSGVAGELFF.

The chain has TRBV28 and TRBJ1-4, with 7 nucleotides matching TRBD1. J was trimmed by 6 bases and V by 6 bases; bases with no gene match: 7. This CDR3 has 14 residues. Germline assignment: CDR1 MDHEN and CDR2 SYDVKM. This chain's CDR3 is CASRLSGGDEKLFF. The CDR3 DNA reads as TGTGCCAGCAGGCTTTCAGGGGGTGATGAAAAACTGTTTTTT. The complete variable domain, with remaining parts taken from reference TRBV28 and TRBJ1-4, reads DVKVTQSSRYLVKRTGEKVFLECVQDMDHENMFWYRQDPGLGLRLIYFSYDVKMKEKGDIPEGYSVSREKKERFSLILESASTNQTSMYLCASRLSGGDEKLFFGSGTQLSVL.

This chain joins TRBV12-3 or TRBV12-4 and TRBJ1-2; D is possibly TRBD1 (5 bases). Trimming removed 5 bases from V and 5 bases from J, with 12 bases in between. This CDR3 region has 13 residues. The CDR3 region has the DNA TGTGCCAGCAGTCTTGACAGATTTTATGGCTACACCTTC. Residues: CASSLDRFYGYTF.

The rearrangement links TRBV5-1 to TRBJ2-1; D may be TRBD1 (6 bases). Trimming took off 3 bases at V and 6 bases at J, with 16 bases between the two ends. The CDR3 sequence is 15 residues long. The germline CDR1 and CDR2 sequences are SGHRS and YFSETQ. The CDR3 loop is CASSWQGRGANEQFF. Here the CDR3 DNA reads TGCGCCAGCAGCTGGCAGGGGCGTGGTGCCAATGAGCAGTTCTTC.

The gene calls are TRBV6-1 and TRBJ1-6; D may be TRBD1 (5 bases). Germline CDR1 reads MNHNS; CDR2 reads SASEGT. The CDR3 length is 14 residues. V gave up 1 base and J gave up 9 bases, with 10 bases separating them. CDR3 sequence reads: CASSEGRGVSPLHF. CDR3 DNA: TGTGCCAGCAGTGAAGGGAGGGGAGTTTCACCCCTCCACTTT.

The CDR3 DNA reads as TGTGCCAGCAGTAGACAATACAGGGGCAATCAGCCCCAGCATTTT. It is translated as CASSRQYRGNQPQHF. V gene TRBV28 combines with J gene TRBJ1-5, with D possibly matching TRBD1 (6 bases). Germline values: CDR1 MDHEN, CDR2 SYDVKM. The ends were cut back, 5 bases at V and 2 bases at J, with 13 bases in the middle. The CDR3 is 15 residues long. The full variable domain, with the rest looked up from reference TRBV28 and TRBJ1-5, is DVKVTQSSRYLVKRTGEKVFLECVQDMDHENMFWYRQDPGLGLRLIYFSYDVKMKEKGDIPEGYSVSREKKERFSLILESASTNQTSMYLCASSRQYRGNQPQHFGDGTRLSIL.

The chain combines TRBV7-2 with TRBJ1-5; D is ambiguous. The CDR3 is 13 residues long. The V end was cut by 3 bases, the J end by 2 bases, with 5 bases between. Germline lookup yields CDR1 SGHTA and CDR2 FQGNSA. The CDR3 DNA follows: TGTGCCAGCAGCTTGGTAGGCAATCAGCCCCAGCATTTT. This gives the protein CASSLVGNQPQHF.

The chain joins TRBV2 to TRBJ1-5; the match to TRBD1 covers 8 bases. V trimming: 7 bases; J trimming: 9 bases; junction bases outside the gene matches: 8. This CDR3 has 13 amino acids. Germline loops: CDR1 SNHLY, CDR2 FYNNEI. DNA of the CDR3: TGTGCCAGCAATTCACAGGGGGTCGGGCCCCAGCATTTT. This sequence encodes CASNSQGVGPQHF.

The rearrangement joins TRBV5-4 to TRBJ1-2, with TRBD1 matching 8 bases. V lost 4 bases, J lost 6 bases, and 14 bases stayed unmatched. The CDR3 runs to 16 residues. Germline V gene data show CDR1 as SGHNT and CDR2 as YYREEE (reference sequence). The CDR3 region is CASSGGTGGSFNGYTF. CDR3 nucleotides: TGTGCCAGCAGCGGTGGGACAGGCGGGAGTTTTAATGGCTACACCTTC. The full variable domain, with the rest looked up from reference TRBV5-4 and TRBJ1-2, is ETGVTQSPTHLIKTRGQQVTLRCSSQSGHNTVSWYQQALGQGPQFIFQYYREEENGRGNFPPRFSGLQFPNYSSELNVNALELDDSALYLCASSGGTGGSFNGYTFGSGTRLTVV.

V is TRBV6-2 or TRBV6-3 and J is TRBJ1-2; D is uncertain. The CDR3 spans 13 residues. V lost 4 bases and J 8 bases, leaving 14 bases between the germline ends. Germline CDR1 and CDR2: MNHEY and SVGEGT. The CDR3 here is CASSSTPLRGYTF. The CDR3 DNA follows: TGTGCCAGCAGTTCGACCCCCTTGAGGGGCTACACCTTC.